This entry features one TCR beta chain sequence. The target antigen is unknown. Unmatched junction bases numbered 4, after V lost 8 bases and J lost 3 bases. Germline lookup yields CDR1 MNHNS and CDR2 SASEGT. This CDR3 is built from 13 residues. The data were obtained in a study of early T cells in non-severe SARS-CoV-2 infection. As for the study in general: Sequenced material consisted of bulk RNA (from unsorted whole blood), and chains were unpaired. General study points: Matching with VDJdb favored anti-spike CD8 responses (missing private and CD4 specificities).

Individual cDNA molecules each received unique molecular identifiers attached to them. TCRdb re-called the 5' RACE reads through MiXCR, storing one row per CDR3 protein. The data hold 60,000 to 75,000 distinct CDR3 sequences, with around 11% observed a single time. This chain links TRBV6-1 with TRBJ2-3, with 8 positions matching TRBD2. The receptor comes from an adult who was a healthcare worker with PCR-confirmed SARS-CoV-2 infection or an uninfected control (not recorded which). Sequencing was done on a sample of whole blood. CDR3 coding DNA: TGTGCCAGCGAAGCGGGGGTAACAGATACGCAGTATTTT. This gives the protein CASEAGVTDTQYF.